What follows are 24 T cell receptor beta chains derived from one specimen sequenced in a study of intratumoral heterogeneity in liver cancer. Measured with immunoSEQ multiplex PCR; TCRdb has only the in-frame clones, and not every one. The sample carries 20,000 or so clones, around two thirds recorded once. The material sequenced was tumor-adjacent normal tissue, taken before any cancer treatment. These receptors were obtained from an older woman with hepatocellular carcinoma.

The chain couples TRBV28 to TRBJ2-7; 13 bases agree with TRBD2. Germline CDR1 reads MDHEN; CDR2 reads SYDVKM. V shed 6 bases and J 6 bases; nucleotides not matched to a gene: 5. The CDR3 runs to 14 residues. As DNA, the CDR3 is TGTGCCAGCAGCACACTAGCGGGAGGGATCGAGCAGTACTTC. Protein product: CASSTLAGGIEQYF.

Turning to this clone: One junction end does not reproduce the germline sequence, and a read error may be involved. This chain connects TRBV18 to TRBJ1-2, with 7 bases matching TRBD1. The germline V gene has CDR1 KGHSH and CDR2 LQKENI. The CDR3 consists of 16 residues. The CDR3 nucleotides read TGTGCCAGCTCCCCACCGAGGGCACAGGGGAGCTATGGCTACACCTTC. Its protein is CASSPPRAQGSYGYTF.

J is TRBJ2-3 and V is TRBV7-3; 7 bases line up with TRBD1. V shed 4 bases and J 6 bases; nucleotides not matched to a gene: 7. The CDR3 length is 14 residues. Germline loops: CDR1 SGHTA, CDR2 FQGTGA. The CDR3 reads CASSSTRGTDTQYF. The CDR3 DNA follows: TGTGCCAGCAGCTCCACCAGGGGGACGGATACGCAGTATTTT.

The chain recombines TRBV4-1 with TRBJ2-2, with D tentatively TRBD2 (5 bases). The length of the CDR3 is 16 residues. Between the trimmed V and J ends, which lost 5 bases and 5 bases, there was a span of 18 bases. The germline V gene has CDR1 MGHRA and CDR2 YSYEKL. The CDR3 region is CASSSARTEVTGELFF. CDR3 DNA sequence: TGCGCCAGCAGCTCCGCCCGGACGGAGGTTACCGGGGAGCTGTTTTTT.

This clone appeared a few times. The gene calls are TRBV5-5 and TRBJ1-3, with D perhaps TRBD1 (6 bases). Per the germline V gene, CDR1 is SGHKS and CDR2 is YYEKEE (reference sequence). This CDR3 is built from 16 residues. V was trimmed by 4 bases and J by 3 bases, leaving 17 bases between them. CDR3 in amino acids: CASSVDSRVFGNTIYF. The CDR3 bases are TGTGCCAGCAGCGTGGACAGCAGGGTATTTGGAAACACCATATATTTT.

V and J are TRBV6-5 and TRBJ2-1, with 11 bases fitting TRBD2. The J segment lost 3 bases and the V segment lost 5 bases, leaving 3 bases of the junction unmatched. Germline V CDR1 and CDR2: MNHEY, SVGAGI. The CDR3 contains 15 residues. The CDR3 DNA is TGTGCCAGCAGTCCCGGGACTAGCGGCTACAATGAGCAGTTCTTC. Its translation: CASSPGTSGYNEQFF.

The chain couples TRBV29-1 to TRBJ1-1; D is undetermined. Germline CDR1 reads SQVTM; CDR2 reads ANQGSEA. With 3 bases removed from V and 6 bases from J, the gap between germline ends came to 14 bases. The CDR3 consists of 13 residues. CDR3 in amino acids: CSVEEPSRAEAFF. The CDR3 coding sequence is TGCAGCGTTGAGGAGCCATCGAGGGCTGAAGCTTTCTTT.

The rearrangement uses TRBV28 and TRBJ2-5; no reliable D call. CDR1 and CDR2 from the germline V gene are MDHEN and SYDVKM. The CDR3 has 11 residues. V shed 7 bases and J shed 6 bases, with 9 bases lying between them. CDR3 amino acids: CASMVEQTQYF. Here the CDR3 DNA reads TGTGCCAGCATGGTGGAACAGACCCAGTACTTC.

The genes are TRBV5-6 and TRBJ2-7; D is perhaps TRBD1 or TRBD2 (5 bases each). Germline CDR1 and CDR2: SGHDT and YYEEEE. The V end lost 5 bases, the J end lost 3 bases, and 15 bases lay between the germline ends. The CDR3 extends over 14 amino acids. The CDR3 here is CASSAGTANYEQYF. The CDR3 bases are TGTGCCAGCAGTGCCGGGACCGCGAACTACGAGCAGTACTTC.

The CDR3 coding sequence is TGTGCCAGCAGCGAGGGACAGGGGGCACAAGAGACCCAGTACTTC. It translates to CASSEGQGAQETQYF. This chain links TRBV11-3 with TRBJ2-5; the match to TRBD1 covers 12 bases. The CDR3 is 15 residues long. Germline CDR1 SGHNT, CDR2 YENEEA. The J segment lost 2 bases and the V segment lost 5 bases, leaving 3 bases of the junction unmatched.

J is TRBJ1-6 and V is TRBV30; D perhaps matches TRBD1 (6 bases). The CDR3 sequence is 15 residues long. Looked up from germline, CDR1 is GTSNPN and CDR2 is SVGIG (reference sequence). V was cut by 2 bases and J by 10 bases, with 18 bases left in between. The CDR3 is CAWSTTGYTRSPLHF. The DNA for the CDR3 is TGTGCCTGGAGTACTACAGGGTACACAAGGTCACCCCTCCACTTT.

There are a few counts of this clone. V gene TRBV6-2 or TRBV6-3 combines with J gene TRBJ1-1; no clear D. Germline CDR1 reads MNHEY; CDR2 reads SVGEGT. The CDR3 loop spans 12 amino acids. Trimming stripped 2 bases from V and 1 base from J, with 2 bases between. The CDR3 region is CASSYKNTEAFF. The CDR3 DNA follows: TGTGCCAGCAGTTACAAGAACACTGAAGCTTTCTTT.

The CDR3 loop is CASSRGQRTEAFF. The CDR3 DNA reads as TGTGCCAGCAGCCGGGGACAGAGGACTGAAGCTTTCTTT. This chain uses TRBV7-6 with TRBJ1-1, with 7 nucleotides matching TRBD1. The CDR3 extends over 13 amino acids. The V segment lost 5 bases and the J segment 5 bases; nucleotides outside the gene matches: 5. CDR1 and CDR2 from the germline V gene are SGHVS and FNYEAQ.

CDR3 bases: TGTGCCAGCAGAATCGGGGCAGGTTTTGCTGAAGCTTTCTTT. As protein: CASRIGAGFAEAFF. This chain links TRBV6-4 with TRBJ1-1, with D possibly being TRBD1 (5 bases). This CDR3 is built from 14 residues. The V end was cut by 6 bases, the J end by 6 bases, with 17 bases between. Germline V gene sequence: CDR1 MRHNA, CDR2 SNTAGT.

The chain carries TRBV30 and TRBJ2-5; D is uncertain. Germline V gives CDR1 GTSNPN, CDR2 SVGIG (reference sequence). Trimming removed 0 bases at V and 6 bases at J, with 8 bases between. The CDR3 sequence is 12 residues long. Written as DNA, the CDR3 is TGTGCCTGGAGTGTACTCGGTCAGACCCAGTACTTC. Translated, it gives CAWSVLGQTQYF.

This clone has a handful of counts. The chain is built from TRBV5-1 and TRBJ2-2, with a weak D call TRBD2 (6 bases). Trimming removed 3 bases at V and 7 bases at J, with 16 bases between. Germline values: CDR1 SGHRS, CDR2 YFSETQ. The CDR3 extends over 15 amino acids. The CDR3 is CASSSGLRGIGELFF. The CDR3 nucleotides read TGCGCCAGCAGCTCGGGACTCCGAGGAATCGGGGAGCTGTTTTTT.

The chain couples TRBV3-1 (or the pseudogene TRBV3-2) to TRBJ2-2; tentative D call: TRBD1 (5 bases). Deletions cut 6 bases from V and 3 bases from J, with 11 bases between. CDR3 length: 14 residues. CDR1 is LGHDT, CDR2 YNNKEL, per germline (reference sequence). CDR3 sequence reads: CASSMGPDTGELFF. For the CDR3, the DNA is TGTGCCAGCAGTATGGGGCCGGACACCGGGGAGCTGTTTTTT.

The chain employs TRBV6-1 and TRBJ1-2; possible D gene TRBD1, 5 bases. The CDR3 consists of 14 residues. The germline V gene encodes CDR1 MNHNS and CDR2 SASEGT. V gave up 2 bases and J gave up 8 bases, with 15 bases separating them. The CDR3 DNA follows: TGTGCCAGCAGTGAACCCATCAGGGTATTCGGCTACACCTTC. It specifies CASSEPIRVFGYTF.

The chain is built from TRBV7-2 and TRBJ2-5, with D maybe TRBD2 (5 bases). Germline V gene data show CDR1 as SGHTA and CDR2 as FQGNSA. Deletions cut 5 bases from V and 4 bases from J, with 17 bases between. The CDR3 is made up of 15 amino acids. The CDR3 region is CASSAGGLPSETQYF. CDR3 sequence (DNA): TGTGCCAGCAGCGCTGGCGGGCTACCTTCAGAGACCCAGTACTTC. The complete variable domain, with remaining parts taken from reference TRBV7-2 and TRBJ2-5, reads GAGVSQSPSNKVTEKGKDVELRCDPISGHTALYWYRQSLGQGLEFLIYFQGNSAPDKSGLPSDRFSAERTGGSVSTLTIQRTQQEDSAVYLCASSAGGLPSETQYFGPGTRLLVL.

The chain employs TRBV9 and TRBJ2-3; D possibly corresponds to TRBD1 (6 bases). The V end was cut by 0 bases, the J end by 5 bases, with 13 bases between. The CDR3 consists of 15 residues. Germline V gives CDR1 SGDLS, CDR2 YYNGEE. The CDR3 DNA is TGTGCCAGCAGCGTAGCGTGGGGGCCTCGAGATACGCAGTATTTT. Its translation: CASSVAWGPRDTQYF.

By sample fraction, this clone is medium-sized (0.01 to 0.1%). This chain uses TRBV5-6 with TRBJ2-7, with 9 bases identical to TRBD2. The CDR3 is 16 residues long. CDR1 is SGHDT, CDR2 YYEEEE, per germline. J was trimmed by 1 base and V by 5 bases; bases with no gene match: 10. The CDR3 protein is CASSSLAGEGSYEQYF. CDR3 in DNA: TGTGCCAGCAGTTCTTTAGCGGGAGAAGGGTCCTACGAGCAGTACTTC.

This clone was seen only a few times. This rearrangement joins TRBV7-8 to TRBJ1-5; D perhaps matches TRBD1 (5 bases). Looked up from germline, CDR1 is SGHVS and CDR2 is FQNEAQ. The CDR3 loop spans 15 amino acids. V lost 1 base and J lost 5, with 12 bases in between. CDR3 nucleotides: TGTGCCAGCAGCTTAGGATCCGGGGCAGATCAGCCCCAGCATTTT. Translating it yields CASSLGSGADQPQHF.

The table lists this clone with a few counts. The gene calls are TRBV3-1 (or the pseudogene TRBV3-2) and TRBJ2-2; D gene ambiguous. Trimming left V 3 bases short and J 6 bases short, with 5 bases between. The CDR3 is 12 residues long. The germline CDR1 and CDR2 sequences are LGHDT and YNNKEL (reference sequence). The CDR3 DNA is TGTGCCAGCAGCCATGCATCCGGGGAGCTGTTTTTT. Amino acid sequence: CASSHASGELFF.

Here the CDR3 DNA reads TGTGCCAGCAGCGTATTTAGCGGGGGGCAAGAGACCCAGTACTTC. It encodes CASSVFSGGQETQYF. This chain joins TRBV9 and TRBJ2-5, with 10 bases matching TRBD2. The CDR3 runs 15 residues. Germline V lookup: CDR1 SGDLS, CDR2 YYNGEE. V lost 1 base to trimming and J lost 2 bases; unmatched junction nucleotides: 2.